Each of the 32 T cell receptor beta chains below was sequenced from the same sample in a study of shared T cell receptors in the human thymus. Clones were read by immunoSEQ multiplex PCR, and TCRdb kept only the in-frame ones, dropping some. This repertoire shows hundreds of thousands of clones, roughly 88% found once; its top ten account for over 0.008%. This sample also appeared in a second study, on human thymus T cells.

The sample taken for sequencing was thymocytes. The receptors shown here come from a boy in the first two years of life with a congenital heart defect.

The chain uses TRBV4-3 and TRBJ2-7; the D is unclear. Germline CDR1 reads LGHNA; CDR2 reads YSLEER. This CDR3 has 14 residues. Trimming removed 0 bases at V and 3 bases at J, with 9 bases between. In nucleotides, the CDR3 is TGCGCCAGCAGCCAAGATGTCATCAACTACGAGCAGTACTTC. Translated, it gives CASSQDVINYEQYF.

The chain couples TRBV28 to TRBJ2-7; D perhaps matches TRBD1 (6 bases). The CDR3 is made up of 13 amino acids. V was pared by 2 bases and J by 2 bases, with 7 bases between. Looked up from germline, CDR1 is MDHEN and CDR2 is SYDVKM. The CDR3 protein is CASSLHRAYEQYF. For the CDR3, the DNA is TGTGCCAGCAGTTTACACAGGGCCTACGAGCAGTACTTC.

This clone showed up just once. This chain connects TRBV30 to TRBJ2-5, with D possibly being TRBD2 (6 bases). Germline CDR1 and CDR2: GTSNPN and SVGIG (reference sequence). The V and J ends lost 0 bases and 2 bases respectively, with 22 bases between them. The CDR3 is made up of 18 amino acids. CDR3 region: CAWSVGRRASERQETQYF. The CDR3 bases are TGTGCCTGGAGTGTAGGCCGAAGGGCTAGCGAAAGACAAGAGACCCAGTACTTC. Based on the CDR3 plus reference TRBV30 and TRBJ2-5, the full variable domain is SQTIHQWPATLVQPVGSPLSLECTVEGTSNPNLYWYRQAAGRGLQLLFYSVGIGQISSEVPQNLSASRPQDRQFILSSKKLLLSDSGFYLCAWSVGRRASERQETQYFGPGTRLLVL.

This chain links TRBV14 with TRBJ2-7, with D possibly matching TRBD1 (6 bases). V was trimmed by 4 bases and J by 4 bases, leaving 17 bases between them. The CDR3 spans 15 residues. Germline CDR1 and CDR2: SGHDN and FVKESK. The CDR3 spells CASSRRGPGQYEQYF. In DNA form, the CDR3 reads TGTGCCAGCAGCCGCCGGGGCCCGGGACAATACGAGCAGTACTTC.

The chain couples TRBV27 to TRBJ1-2; unclear D gene. The CDR3 runs to 13 residues. The germline V and J ends were trimmed by 2 bases and 10 bases, with 14 bases remaining between them. CDR1 is MNHEY, CDR2 SMNVEV, per germline (reference sequence). The CDR3 nucleotides read TGTGCCAGCAGTTTAACGGCGGGCTTGGACTACACCTTC. It yields the protein CASSLTAGLDYTF.

This chain uses TRBV25-1 with TRBJ2-7, with 7 nucleotides matching TRBD1. V trimming: 0 bases; J trimming: 3 bases; junction bases outside the gene matches: 11. CDR3 size: 17 residues. The germline gives CDR1 MGHDK, CDR2 SYGVNS. The CDR3 reads CASSEYNWDSRIYEQYF. The DNA of the CDR3 is TGTGCCAGCAGTGAATATAATTGGGACAGCCGAATCTACGAGCAGTACTTC.

The count of this clone is one. V is TRBV11-3 and J is TRBJ2-7; 7 positions match TRBD2. Germline trimming cut 2 bases from V and 4 bases from J; bases unmatched to any gene: 11. This CDR3 comprises 16 residues. Germline CDR1 reads SGHNT; CDR2 reads YENEEA. CDR3 protein: CASSLMTRTRRYEQYF. The DNA of the CDR3 is TGTGCCAGCAGCTTAATGACCAGGACTAGGCGGTACGAGCAGTACTTC.

V is TRBV4-2 and J is TRBJ2-7; a possible D gene is TRBD1 (6 bases). The V end lost 4 bases, the J end lost 0 bases, and 16 bases lay between the germline ends. Germline V gives CDR1 LGHNA, CDR2 YNFKEQ. The CDR3 runs to 16 residues. This CDR3 reads CASSPSYRVSSYEQYF. CDR3 DNA sequence: TGTGCCAGCAGCCCAAGCTACAGGGTAAGCTCCTACGAGCAGTACTTC.

This chain connects TRBV5-1 to TRBJ2-1; 7 positions match TRBD2. Germline trimming cut 4 bases from V and 8 bases from J; bases unmatched to any gene: 18. The CDR3 contains 17 residues. Per germline, CDR1 SGHRS and CDR2 YFSETQ. The CDR3 here is CASSPRGGSDNRHEQFF. The CDR3 DNA reads as TGCGCCAGCAGCCCTCGGGGCGGGAGCGATAACAGACATGAGCAGTTCTTC.

Only a few counts were recorded for this clone. The J gene is TRBJ2-2, the V gene TRBV5-1; no reliable D call. CDR1 SGHRS and CDR2 YFSETQ come from the germline V gene. CDR3 length: 12 amino acids. Trimming took 4 bases from V and 3 from J, leaving 4 bases between them. CDR3 nucleotides: TGCGCCAGCAGCCTACACACCGGGGAGCTGTTTTTT. Translation: CASSLHTGELFF.

The V gene is TRBV4-2, the J gene TRBJ2-1; 10 bases align to TRBD2. The germline gives CDR1 LGHNA, CDR2 YNFKEQ. CDR3 length: 16 amino acids. V was pared by 1 base and J by 5 bases, with 5 bases of the junction left unmatched. In nucleotides, the CDR3 is TGTGCCAGCAGCCAAGGCGGGACTAGCGAGAACAATGAGCAGTTCTTC. Its protein product is CASSQGGTSENNEQFF.

The V gene is TRBV5-6, the J gene TRBJ2-7; 11 nucleotides align to TRBD2. From germline, CDR1 is SGHDT and CDR2 YYEEEE. V lost 2 bases and J lost 4; bases outside the gene matches: 8. This CDR3 region has 16 residues. The CDR3 DNA reads as TGTGCCAGCAGCTTCTACACTAGCGGGAGAGGGTACGAGCAGTACTTC. As protein: CASSFYTSGRGYEQYF.

The chain joins TRBV5-4 to TRBJ2-3; TRBD1 might be the D (7 bases). The CDR3 spans 15 residues. V was trimmed by 5 bases and J by 6 bases, leaving 19 bases between them. Germline loops: CDR1 SGHNT, CDR2 YYREEE (reference sequence). CDR3 sequence reads: CASRRQEGAGDTQYF. The CDR3, as DNA: TGTGCCAGCAGGCGTCAGGAGGGGGCCGGTGATACGCAGTATTTT. Variable domain in full (rest from reference TRBV5-4 and TRBJ2-3): ETGVTQSPTHLIKTRGQQVTLRCSSQSGHNTVSWYQQALGQGPQFIFQYYREEENGRGNFPPRFSGLQFPNYSSELNVNALELDDSALYLCASRRQEGAGDTQYFGPGTRLTVL.

The chain combines TRBV29-1 with TRBJ1-3; TRBD1 is a possible D gene (5 bases). V lost 0 bases and J 1 base, leaving 22 bases between the germline ends. The CDR3 has 19 amino acids. The germline V gene has CDR1 SQVTM and CDR2 ANQGSEA. The CDR3 loop is CSVEDVGVEGLPSGNTIYF. The CDR3 DNA is TGCAGCGTTGAAGATGTTGGGGTGGAGGGACTCCCATCTGGAAACACCATATATTTT.

The gene calls are TRBV18 and TRBJ2-7; tentatively, D is TRBD1 (6 bases). Germline-derived CDR1 and CDR2 are KGHSH and LQKENI. This CDR3 comprises 13 residues. The V end lost 4 bases, the J end lost 7 bases, and 14 bases lay between the germline ends. The CDR3 protein is CASSQTGPSEQYF. CDR3 nucleotides: TGTGCCAGCTCACAGACAGGTCCTTCGGAGCAGTACTTC.

The chain is built from TRBV9 and TRBJ2-1, with D hard to call. V was clipped by 3 bases and J by 5 bases, with 12 bases between them. CDR3 length: 14 residues. The V gene's germline CDR1 is SGDLS and CDR2 YYNGEE. The CDR3 spells CASSADIANNEQFF. The CDR3, as DNA: TGTGCCAGCAGCGCCGACATCGCAAACAATGAGCAGTTCTTC.

The chain is built from TRBV6-5 and TRBJ1-5; 7 positions match TRBD1. The CDR3 extends over 15 amino acids. The trim removed 5 bases at V and 0 bases at J, leaving 4 bases unmatched. Looked up from germline, CDR1 is MNHEY and CDR2 is SVGAGI. In DNA, the CDR3 is TGTGCCAGCAGTAAAGGGGGCGGTAGCAATCAGCCCCAGCATTTT. As protein: CASSKGGGSNQPQHF.

The chain combines TRBV6-6 with TRBJ1-5; TRBD1 matches at 7 bases. This CDR3 has 15 amino acids. CDR1 and CDR2 from the germline V gene are MNHNY and SVGAGI (reference sequence). V lost 4 bases, J lost 7 bases, and 10 bases stayed unmatched. The CDR3 reads CASSWQGEIGQPQHF. DNA of the CDR3: TGTGCCAGCAGTTGGCAGGGGGAAATCGGGCAGCCCCAGCATTTT.

V usage is TRBV2 and J usage is TRBJ2-7; D remains ambiguous. V lost 3 bases and J lost 0, with 6 bases in between. CDR3 length: 13 residues. Germline CDR1 SNHLY, CDR2 FYNNEI. CDR3 sequence reads: CASSDWLSYEQYF. The CDR3, as DNA: TGTGCCAGCAGTGATTGGCTCTCCTACGAGCAGTACTTC.

DNA of the CDR3: TGTGCCAGCAGCCGAAACCAGGGGCAGGATGAAAAACTGTTTTTT. Protein: CASSRNQGQDEKLFF. This sequence joins TRBV7-6 and TRBJ1-4; TRBD1 might be the D (6 bases). The germline V gene encodes CDR1 SGHVS and CDR2 FNYEAQ. Trimming removed 5 bases from V and 6 bases from J, with 16 bases in between. The CDR3 sequence is 15 residues long. Full variable domain (outside the CDR3, taken from reference TRBV7-6 and TRBJ1-4): GAGVSQSPRYKVTKRGQDVALRCDPISGHVSLYWYRQALGQGPEFLTYFNYEAQQDKSGLPNDRFSAERPEGSISTLTIQRTEQRDSAMYRCASSRNQGQDEKLFFGSGTQLSVL.

The CDR3 sequence is CASRHREGTSGSSYNEQFF. For the CDR3, the DNA is TGTGCCAGCAGACACAGGGAAGGGACTAGCGGGAGTAGTTACAATGAGCAGTTCTTC. The chain couples TRBV28 to TRBJ2-1; 14 bases fit TRBD2. V lost 6 bases to trimming and J lost 4 bases; unmatched junction nucleotides: 14. Per germline, CDR1 MDHEN and CDR2 SYDVKM. The CDR3 spans 19 residues.

CDR3 amino acids: CASSQELVENGEAFF. The CDR3 DNA reads as TGCGCCAGCAGCCAAGAGTTGGTAGAAAATGGTGAAGCTTTCTTT. The V call is TRBV4-1, the J call TRBJ1-1; D not certain. V lost 0 bases, J lost 7 bases, and 15 bases lay in between. This CDR3 has 15 amino acids. Germline V gene sequence: CDR1 MGHRA, CDR2 YSYEKL.

The chain recombines TRBV19 with TRBJ2-7; maybe TRBD1 (6 bases). Deletions cut 7 bases from V and 5 bases from J, with 18 bases between. The germline V gene has CDR1 LNHDA and CDR2 SQIVND (reference sequence). This CDR3 has 14 residues. CDR3 region: CASNQVRGSDEQYF. In DNA form, the CDR3 reads TGTGCCAGTAATCAAGTGAGGGGGAGCGACGAGCAGTACTTC.

The V and J genes are TRBV5-6 and TRBJ2-5, with 10 bases lining up with TRBD1. The CDR3 runs 15 residues. Per the germline V gene, CDR1 is SGHDT and CDR2 is YYEEEE. The V gene end was trimmed by 4 bases and the J gene end by 5 bases; junction bases not matched to a gene: 8. CDR3 sequence reads: CASSGTGEDCETQYF. CDR3 nucleotides: TGTGCCAGCAGCGGGACAGGGGAGGATTGTGAGACCCAGTACTTC.

The sample holds one count of this clone. The rearrangement joins TRBV2 to TRBJ2-7; D uncertain. The germline gives CDR1 SNHLY, CDR2 FYNNEI. CDR3 size: 12 residues. The V end was cut by 4 bases, the J end by 7 bases, with 11 bases between. In DNA form, the CDR3 reads TGTGCCAGCAGTGGGCCCCCTGTGGAGCAGTACTTC. The encoded protein is CASSGPPVEQYF. The whole variable domain, filled in from reference TRBV2 and TRBJ2-7, reads EPEVTQTPSHQVTQMGQEVILRCVPISNHLYFYWYRQILGQKVEFLVSFYNNEISEKSEIFDDQFSVERPDGSNFTLKIRSTKLEDSAMYFCASSGPPVEQYFGPGTRLTVT.

This chain connects TRBV27 to TRBJ2-7; D might be TRBD1 (5 bases). V lost 2 bases and J 2 bases, leaving 10 bases between the germline ends. Germline V CDR1 and CDR2: MNHEY, SMNVEV (reference sequence). This CDR3 has 14 amino acids. The CDR3 nucleotides are TGTGCCAGCAGTTTAGGGGCAGGTCCCTACGAGCAGTACTTC. Its protein product is CASSLGAGPYEQYF.

There are a few counts of this clone. This rearrangement joins TRBV4-2 to TRBJ2-3; the D gene is possibly TRBD2 (6 bases). CDR3 size: 16 residues. Germline V lookup: CDR1 LGHNA, CDR2 YNFKEQ. Trimming removed 2 bases from V and 0 bases from J, with 12 bases in between. The CDR3 nucleotides are TGTGCCAGCAGCCAACCCGGGACTTCTAGCACAGATACGCAGTATTTT. It is translated as CASSQPGTSSTDTQYF.

The J gene is TRBJ1-2, the V gene TRBV15, with no clear D. Trimming cost V 1 base and J 6 bases, with 15 bases left between them. The CDR3 consists of 15 residues. In germline, CDR1 is LNHNV, CDR2 YYDKDF (reference sequence). The CDR3 here is CATSRGGSPEDGYTF. The CDR3 nucleotides are TGTGCCACCAGCAGAGGTGGGAGTCCGGAGGATGGCTACACCTTC.

The genes are TRBV5-4 and TRBJ1-1; no definite D call. In germline, CDR1 is SGHNT, CDR2 YYREEE (reference sequence). This CDR3 contains 13 residues. V lost 0 bases to trimming and J lost 0 bases, with 3 bases between them. The CDR3 DNA follows: TGTGCCAGCAGCTTGGTAGTGAACACTGAAGCTTTCTTT. Protein sequence: CASSLVVNTEAFF.

J is TRBJ2-1 and V is TRBV4-2; D perhaps matches TRBD1 (5 bases). The germline CDR1 and CDR2 sequences are LGHNA and YNFKEQ. This CDR3 contains 15 residues. Trimming removed 4 bases at V and 0 bases at J, with 10 bases between. CDR3 bases: TGTGCCAGCAGCCTGCCTACAGGCTCCTACAATGAGCAGTTCTTC. Translated: CASSLPTGSYNEQFF.

This chain links TRBV14 with TRBJ2-1; TRBD2 matches 10 bases. This CDR3 has 18 residues. V trimming: 5 bases; J trimming: 0 bases; junction bases outside the gene matches: 10. Germline CDR1 is SGHDN and CDR2 is FVKESK. CDR3: CASSLPGLAHSSYNEQFF. In DNA form, the CDR3 reads TGTGCCAGCAGCTTACCGGGACTAGCGCACAGCTCCTACAATGAGCAGTTCTTC.

The V call is TRBV30, the J call TRBJ1-4, with D possibly being TRBD1 (6 bases). Trimming shortened V by 3 bases and J by 8 bases, and 16 bases separated the two germline ends. The CDR3 is 14 amino acids. From germline, CDR1 is GTSNPN and CDR2 SVGIG (reference sequence). CDR3 region: CAWSVGRGDEKLFF. The CDR3 DNA follows: TGTGCCTGGAGCGTCGGCAGGGGTGACGAAAAACTGTTTTTT.